The 3 T cell receptor beta chains reported below all come from one sample, sequenced in a study of T cell responses to AZD1222 COVID-19 vaccine. TCRdb keeps only in-frame clones here, not all; method: immunoSEQ multiplex PCR. The sample carries 150,000 or so clones, about 91% recorded once. Sequenced here: peripheral blood, sampled 28 days after the second AZD1222 dose. The receptor source for this set is an adult who received the AZD1222 COVID-19 vaccine.

The J gene is TRBJ2-5, the V gene TRBV2, with 7 bases matching TRBD1. The germline V gene has CDR1 SNHLY and CDR2 FYNNEI. The CDR3 runs to 14 residues. Germline trimming cut 10 bases from V and 3 bases from J; bases unmatched to any gene: 11. This CDR3 reads CATLKGTGEETQYF. CDR3 DNA: TGTGCCACCCTCAAGGGAACAGGGGAAGAGACCCAGTACTTC.

This chain joins TRBV28 and TRBJ1-1, with D maybe TRBD1 (5 bases). Trimming stripped 2 bases from V and 4 bases from J, with 17 bases between. This CDR3 spans 16 amino acids. From germline, CDR1 is MDHEN and CDR2 SYDVKM. The CDR3 loop is CASSLGGGGGSTEAFF. The CDR3 region has the DNA TGTGCCAGCAGTTTAGGGGGGGGTGGAGGGTCCACTGAAGCTTTCTTT.

As regards this clone: A much bigger clone sits one base away, suggesting this may be a read error. Other nucleotide sequences from this sample produce the same CDR3. The CDR3 DNA reads as TGTGCCAGCAGCCCGGTGGGAGGGAGTAATCAGCCCCAGCATTTT. Encoded protein: CASSPVGGSNQPQHF. This sequence joins TRBV11-2 and TRBJ1-5; D remains unclear. The CDR3 has 15 amino acids. Germline CDR1 is SGHAT and CDR2 is FQNNGV. With 5 bases removed from V and 4 bases from J, the gap between germline ends came to 15 bases.